Shown below are 30 T cell receptor beta chains from a single sample sequenced in a study of shared clonotypes between healthy human individuals. Clones were read by immunoSEQ multiplex PCR, and TCRdb kept only the in-frame ones, dropping some. The sample contains about 2.1 million clones, roughly 93% of which appear only once. CD8 cells regarded as naive lacked CD45RO, were positively chosen for CCR7, and omitted terminally differentiated effector memory CD45RA+ cells. Sequencing input: naive CD8+ T cells from PBMCs. Receptors originate from a man between 18 and 35 years old in good health. Some clones in this sample may be carry-over from other donors' samples.

The chain joins TRBV7-9 to TRBJ2-3, with 7 bases fitting TRBD2. Trimming took 5 bases from V and 4 from J; bases not matched to a gene: 15. Germline V gene sequence: CDR1 SEHNR, CDR2 FQNEAQ (reference sequence). The CDR3 consists of 17 residues. For the CDR3, the DNA is TGTGCCAGCAGCCTAGACTCTATCGGCGGGAGACCAGATACGCAGTATTTT. Protein product: CASSLDSIGGRPDTQYF.

V usage is TRBV19 and J usage is TRBJ2-4; D is perhaps TRBD2 (5 bases). The V gene lost 3 bases and the J gene lost 2 bases, with 11 bases spanning the gap. CDR1 is LNHDA and CDR2 is SQIVND in the germline V gene (reference sequence). The CDR3 sequence is 15 residues long. This CDR3 reads CASSISGYTKNIQYF. DNA for the CDR3: TGTGCCAGTAGTATCTCGGGGTATACCAAAAACATTCAGTACTTC.

This chain links TRBV27 with TRBJ2-5; 10 bases align to TRBD1. In germline, CDR1 is MNHEY, CDR2 SMNVEV (reference sequence). Trimming took 5 bases from V and 3 from J; bases not matched to a gene: 6. CDR3 length equals 15 residues. The CDR3 sequence is CASSHPGTGEETQYF. Written as DNA, the CDR3 is TGTGCCAGCAGTCACCCCGGGACAGGGGAAGAGACCCAGTACTTC.

Details on this clone: At the DNA level, this CDR3 is encoded by other sequences in the same sample as well. The genes are TRBV9 and TRBJ2-7; 9 bases are shared with TRBD2. The junction had 4 bases not matched to a gene; V was cut back by 0 bases and J by 3 bases. The CDR3 is 15 residues long. CDR1 SGDLS and CDR2 YYNGEE come from the germline V gene. CDR3 nucleotides: TGTGCCAGCAGCGTAGCTCCTAGCGGGAACTACGAGCAGTACTTC. It codes for CASSVAPSGNYEQYF.

The gene calls are TRBV13 and TRBJ1-3; D gene unclear. The CDR3 has 14 amino acids. Germline V gene lookup returns CDR1 PRHDT and CDR2 FYEKMQ (reference sequence). With 5 bases removed from V and 2 bases from J, the gap between germline ends came to 10 bases. The CDR3 protein is CASSTSLAGNTIYF. The CDR3 bases are TGTGCCAGCAGCACTTCCCTAGCTGGAAACACCATATATTTT.

The chain couples TRBV27 to TRBJ2-1, with D possibly TRBD2 on 5 matching bases. Germline loops: CDR1 MNHEY, CDR2 SMNVEV (reference sequence). CDR3 length: 13 amino acids. Between the trimmed V and J ends, which lost 5 bases and 6 bases, there was a span of 11 bases. The CDR3 DNA follows: TGTGCCAGCAGTGTTAACGGAGGCAATGAGCAGTTCTTC. Encoded protein: CASSVNGGNEQFF.

The genes are TRBV19 and TRBJ1-4; no clear D. The CDR3 consists of 15 residues. From germline, CDR1 is LNHDA and CDR2 SQIVND (reference sequence). V was trimmed by 3 bases and J by 4 bases, leaving 12 bases between them. CDR3 coding DNA: TGTGCCAGTAGTATGACGGCCAGCCTTAATGAAAAACTGTTTTTT. This gives the protein CASSMTASLNEKLFF. The full variable domain, its missing parts supplied by reference TRBV19 and TRBJ1-4, is DGGITQSPKYLFRKEGQNVTLSCEQNLNHDAMYWYRQDPGQGLRLIYYSQIVNDFQKGDIAEGYSVSREKKESFPLTVTSAQKNPTAFYLCASSMTASLNEKLFFGSGTQLSVL.

This chain connects TRBV6-6 to TRBJ2-2; no reliable D call. The length of the CDR3 is 14 residues. The germline CDR1 and CDR2 sequences are MNHNY and SVGAGI (reference sequence). V was pared by 7 bases and J by 4 bases, with 13 bases between. In DNA, the CDR3 is TGTGCCAGCACCTTTTCCCCCTTCACCGGGGAGCTGTTTTTT. It encodes CASTFSPFTGELFF.

This chain joins TRBV7-9 and TRBJ1-5; 9 positions match TRBD1. J lost 0 bases, V lost 0 bases, and 3 bases had no gene match. The CDR3 loop spans 17 amino acids. The germline CDR1 and CDR2 sequences are SEHNR and FQNEAQ (reference sequence). As DNA, the CDR3 is TGTGCCAGCAGCTTAGCCTGGACAGGGGTTAGCAATCAGCCCCAGCATTTT. It codes for CASSLAWTGVSNQPQHF.

The J gene is TRBJ1-2, the V gene TRBV19; a weak D match, TRBD1 (5 bases). Germline V CDR1 and CDR2: LNHDA, SQIVND (reference sequence). There are 17 residues in the CDR3. V was cut by 5 bases and J by 7 bases, with 26 bases left in between. DNA for the CDR3: TGTGCCAGTAGTGCGTATAGGACGGGGGAGATCTCTAGTGGCTACACCTTC. Protein sequence: CASSAYRTGEISSGYTF.

This chain uses TRBV5-6 with TRBJ2-1, with D tentatively TRBD2 (6 bases). V lost 5 bases to trimming and J lost 4 bases, with 10 bases between them. The CDR3 runs 13 residues. Germline assignment: CDR1 SGHDT and CDR2 YYEEEE. CDR3: CASSRDSYNEQFF. In DNA, the CDR3 is TGTGCCAGCAGTCGGGACTCTTACAATGAGCAGTTCTTC.

The gene calls are TRBV9 and TRBJ2-7, with a possible D match to TRBD2 (6 bases). This CDR3 spans 15 amino acids. Germline loops: CDR1 SGDLS, CDR2 YYNGEE. The V end was cut by 0 bases, the J end by 7 bases, with 17 bases between. In DNA form, the CDR3 reads TGTGCCAGCAGCGTAGCGGTGGGAGAAGCGGGTGAGCAGTACTTC. Translated, it gives CASSVAVGEAGEQYF. Variable domain in full (rest from reference TRBV9 and TRBJ2-7): DSGVTQTPKHLITATGQRVTLRCSPRSGDLSVYWYQQSLDQGLQFLIQYYNGEERAKGNILERFSAQQFPDLHSELNLSSLELGDSALYFCASSVAVGEAGEQYFGPGTRLTVT.

The chain employs TRBV7-9 and TRBJ1-1; 7 nucleotides align to TRBD1. The CDR3 covers 15 residues. From germline, CDR1 is SEHNR and CDR2 FQNEAQ (reference sequence). V was clipped by 5 bases and J by 1 base; unmatched bases: 7. The CDR3 coding sequence is TGTGCCAGCAGCCGGGGACAGCAAAGGAACACTGAAGCTTTCTTT. The encoded protein is CASSRGQQRNTEAFF. Supplemented by reference TRBV7-9 and TRBJ1-1, the full variable domain reads DTGVSQNPRHKITKRGQNVTFRCDPISEHNRLYWYRQTLGQGPEFLTYFQNEAQLEKSRLLSDRFSAERPKGSFSTLEIQRTEQGDSAMYLCASSRGQQRNTEAFFGQGTRLTVV.

The V and J genes are TRBV27 and TRBJ1-5; D gene uncertain. Germline V gene lookup returns CDR1 MNHEY and CDR2 SMNVEV (reference sequence). Trimming cost V 6 bases and J 0 bases, with 15 bases left between them. The CDR3 extends over 16 amino acids. The CDR3 bases are TGTGCCAGCAGCAGTTTATCGTCCAGTAGCAATCAGCCCCAGCATTTT. Its translation: CASSSLSSSSNQPQHF.

The chain uses TRBV5-1 and TRBJ1-5; D gene unclear. Germline CDR1 is SGHRS and CDR2 is YFSETQ. The CDR3 contains 12 residues. Between the trimmed V and J ends, which lost 9 bases and 4 bases, there was a span of 11 bases. The CDR3, as DNA: TGCGCCACCCGCGGTCCGAATCAGCCCCAGCATTTT. It encodes CATRGPNQPQHF.

The chain employs TRBV7-9 and TRBJ2-1; weak D call: TRBD2 (6 bases). Germline CDR1 SEHNR, CDR2 FQNEAQ (reference sequence). V dropped 5 bases and J dropped 12 bases, with 14 bases sitting between them. The CDR3 length is 12 residues. The CDR3 reads CASSPPLRGQFF. The DNA of the CDR3 is TGTGCCAGCAGCCCTCCGTTGCGGGGGCAGTTCTTC.

DNA of the CDR3: TGTGCCAGCAGCTCGACACTGGGGTCGGGGGCCCAGTACTTC. Its translation is CASSSTLGSGAQYF. The J gene is TRBJ2-5, the V gene TRBV7-3; D might be TRBD2 (6 bases). Germline CDR1 SGHTA, CDR2 FQGTGA. The CDR3 runs 14 residues. Trimming stripped 4 bases from V and 9 bases from J, with 18 bases between.

The chain is built from TRBV7-9 and TRBJ2-1; 12 bases are shared with TRBD2. The germline gives CDR1 SEHNR, CDR2 FQNEAQ (reference sequence). The J segment lost 10 bases and the V segment lost 0 bases, leaving 13 bases of the junction unmatched. The CDR3 is made up of 18 amino acids. For the CDR3, the DNA is TGTGCCAGCAGCTTAGCGGTAACAGAGACTAGCGGGAGACCAGAGCAGTTCTTC. Residues: CASSLAVTETSGRPEQFF.

The chain is built from TRBV19 and TRBJ2-1; no firm D call. CDR1 and CDR2 from the germline V gene are LNHDA and SQIVND (reference sequence). The CDR3 totals 14 residues. The V gene lost 8 bases and the J gene lost 2 bases, with 13 bases spanning the gap. CDR3 sequence: CASSPGTPYNEQFF. The CDR3 DNA reads as TGTGCCAGTTCCCCAGGCACCCCCTACAATGAGCAGTTCTTC. Full variable domain (rest looked up from reference TRBV19 and TRBJ2-1): DGGITQSPKYLFRKEGQNVTLSCEQNLNHDAMYWYRQDPGQGLRLIYYSQIVNDFQKGDIAEGYSVSREKKESFPLTVTSAQKNPTAFYLCASSPGTPYNEQFFGPGTRLTVL.

The chain couples TRBV5-1 to TRBJ2-7; perhaps TRBD1 as D (5 bases). This CDR3 comprises 13 residues. The V gene lost 6 bases and the J gene lost 0 bases, with 10 bases spanning the gap. CDR1 SGHRS and CDR2 YFSETQ come from the germline V gene. Here the CDR3 reads CASKGQVSYEQYF. The CDR3 region has the DNA TGCGCCAGCAAAGGACAAGTCTCCTACGAGCAGTACTTC.

This sequence joins TRBV9 and TRBJ2-1, with 9 nucleotides matching TRBD2. The V gene end was trimmed by 3 bases and the J gene end by 5 bases; junction bases not matched to a gene: 15. Per germline, CDR1 SGDLS and CDR2 YYNGEE. The CDR3 contains 18 residues. The chain's CDR3 is CASSGDPHRLAGHNEQFF. CDR3 DNA: TGTGCCAGCAGCGGTGACCCCCATCGGCTAGCGGGGCACAATGAGCAGTTCTTC.

V gene TRBV27 combines with J gene TRBJ1-5; D perhaps matches TRBD1 (6 bases). This CDR3 is 12 amino acids long. V was trimmed by 8 bases and J by 6 bases, leaving 11 bases between them. CDR1 and CDR2 from the germline V gene are MNHEY and SMNVEV (reference sequence). CDR3 amino acids: CASWGAGQPQHF. The CDR3 DNA is TGTGCCAGCTGGGGGGCGGGTCAGCCCCAGCATTTT.

The chain recombines TRBV12-5 with TRBJ2-1, with 7 positions matching TRBD1. This CDR3 is 14 amino acids long. Germline assignment: CDR1 LGHNT and CDR2 FRNRAP. V gave up 1 base and J gave up 8 bases; unmatched junction bases: 5. CDR3 in DNA: TGTGCTAGTGGTTTGGGCGTAGGGACAGATGAGCAGTTCTTC. Encoded protein: CASGLGVGTDEQFF.

The J gene is TRBJ2-1, the V gene TRBV5-1, with 10 bases lining up with TRBD2. V lost 4 bases, J lost 8 bases, and 18 bases stayed unmatched. In germline, CDR1 is SGHRS, CDR2 YFSETQ. The CDR3 runs 18 residues. As DNA, the CDR3 is TGCGCCAGCAGCCGGGGACTAGCGAGTCTTGGAGATGTGTATGAGCAGTTCTTC. Its protein product is CASSRGLASLGDVYEQFF.

This clone was observed once. The chain combines TRBV6-5 with TRBJ2-5; 11 bases fit TRBD1. The junction had 7 bases not matched to a gene; V was cut back by 2 bases and J by 5 bases. Germline loops: CDR1 MNHEY, CDR2 SVGAGI. There are 16 residues in the CDR3. CDR3 in DNA: TGTGCCAGCAGTTACCCCGGGACAGGGGGTTTGGAGACCCAGTACTTC. Protein: CASSYPGTGGLETQYF.

CDR3 region: CASSIGYGHTEAFF. DNA of the CDR3: TGTGCCAGTAGTATAGGATACGGGCACACTGAAGCTTTCTTT. The rearrangement uses TRBV19 and TRBJ1-1; no definite D call. The CDR3 length is 14 residues. The V gene lost 1 base and the J gene lost 3 bases, with 9 bases spanning the gap. Germline-derived CDR1 and CDR2 are LNHDA and SQIVND (reference sequence).

This sequence joins TRBV7-6 and TRBJ2-1, with 11 bases lining up with TRBD2. Losses at the gene ends were 5 bases for V and 3 bases for J; bases not matched to a gene: 9. The CDR3 covers 17 residues. CDR1 and CDR2 (germline): SGHVS, FNYEAQ. This CDR3 reads CASSRISGLAVYNEQFF. In DNA, the CDR3 is TGTGCCAGCAGCAGAATATCGGGACTAGCGGTCTACAATGAGCAGTTCTTC.

This clone came up a few times. This rearrangement joins TRBV30 to TRBJ1-5, with D perhaps TRBD1 (6 bases). V shed 6 bases and J shed 3 bases, with 12 bases lying between them. CDR1 GTSNPN and CDR2 SVGIG come from the germline V gene (reference sequence). CDR3 length: 13 residues. The CDR3 protein is CACQGGDNQPQHF. For the CDR3, the DNA is TGTGCCTGTCAAGGGGGAGACAATCAGCCCCAGCATTTT. Together with reference TRBV30 and TRBJ1-5, the CDR3 gives the full variable domain: SQTIHQWPATLVQPVGSPLSLECTVEGTSNPNLYWYRQAAGRGLQLLFYSVGIGQISSEVPQNLSASRPQDRQFILSSKKLLLSDSGFYLCACQGGDNQPQHFGDGTRLSIL.

V gene TRBV28 combines with J gene TRBJ2-7, with TRBD1 matching over 9 bases. V dropped 7 bases and J dropped 5; count of bases not matched to a gene: 9. The CDR3 has 14 amino acids. The germline CDR1 and CDR2 sequences are MDHEN and SYDVKM. The CDR3 DNA reads TGTGCCAGCACTCAATCGGACAGGGGCCACGAGCAGTACTTC. It codes for CASTQSDRGHEQYF.

This chain links TRBV27 with TRBJ2-1; D gene ambiguous. The germline gives CDR1 MNHEY, CDR2 SMNVEV (reference sequence). The CDR3 covers 12 residues. Trimming stripped 2 bases from V and 9 bases from J, with 8 bases between. The CDR3 DNA reads TGTGCCAGCAGTTTAATTTGGGGTGAGCAGTTCTTC. Translated: CASSLIWGEQFF.